The 18 T cell receptor beta chains listed next were all sequenced from one sample in a study of blood T cell repertoires in COVID-19. The protocol was immunoSEQ multiplex PCR, while the TCRdb copy is restricted to in-frame clones and leaves out a portion. Of about 370,000 clones listed, 80% to 90% are singletons. The sequenced sample consisted of peripheral blood. Receptor source: a woman aged 30 to 39 with COVID-19, enrolled during active disease.

This clone occurred once. The chain couples TRBV21-1 to TRBJ1-6; the DNA was not compared with TRBD1, the D call given in the table. TRBV21-1 is a pseudogene segment. The CDR3 sequence is 20 residues long. In DNA form, the CDR3 reads TGTGCCAGCAGCAAAGATTTAGGACAGGGGGTTCTAGGCTATAATTCACCCCTCCACTTT. Encoded protein: CASSKDLGQGVLGYNSPLHF.

CDR3 nucleotide sequence: TGTGCCTGGAGTGGGGACAGGTCGCCAGCCAACATTCAGTACTTC. It specifies CAWSGDRSPANIQYF. The chain has TRBV30 and TRBJ2-4; 8 nucleotides align to TRBD1. Germline V CDR1 and CDR2: GTSNPN, SVGIG (reference sequence). This CDR3 has 15 residues. V shed 1 base and J 7 bases; nucleotides not matched to a gene: 9.

The J gene is TRBJ1-1, the V gene TRBV12-3 or TRBV12-4, with D possibly being TRBD1 (6 bases). The CDR3 is made up of 13 amino acids. Trimming stripped 3 bases from V and 2 bases from J, with 7 bases between. The CDR3 region is CASSLTGNTEAFF. The CDR3 DNA reads as TGTGCCAGCAGTTTGACAGGTAACACTGAAGCTTTCTTT.

Only a few counts were recorded for this clone. The rearrangement joins TRBV19 to TRBJ1-4, with 7 positions matching TRBD1. The germline gives CDR1 LNHDA, CDR2 SQIVND (reference sequence). The CDR3 runs 15 residues. V trimming: 3 bases; J trimming: 6 bases; junction bases outside the gene matches: 7. The chain's CDR3 is CASSMEARGYEKLFF. In DNA form, the CDR3 reads TGTGCCAGTAGTATGGAGGCCAGGGGGTATGAAAAACTGTTTTTT.

The V and J genes are TRBV19 and TRBJ2-1, with TRBD1 as a possible D gene (7 bases). Between the trimmed V and J ends, which lost 5 bases and 9 bases, there was a span of 20 bases. The CDR3 has 15 residues. Germline values: CDR1 LNHDA, CDR2 SQIVND (reference sequence). The CDR3 region is CASSGLAGGLSEQFF. The CDR3 bases are TGTGCCAGTAGTGGTTTGGCAGGGGGGTTAAGTGAGCAGTTCTTC.

The chain employs TRBV21-1 and TRBJ1-1; TRBD1 is the table's D call, not checked against the DNA. TRBV21-1 represents a pseudogene. The CDR3 consists of 17 residues. CDR3 protein: CASSKGQAMGGNTEAFF. For the CDR3, the DNA is TGTGCCAGCAGCAAAGGACAGGCGATGGGCGGCAACACTGAAGCTTTCTTT.

The gene calls are TRBV18 and TRBJ2-5; the match to TRBD1 covers 9 bases. Germline-derived CDR1 and CDR2 are KGHSH and LQKENI. After removal of 3 bases from V and 4 bases from J, the junction contained 9 bases not matched to a gene. The CDR3 contains 16 residues. For the CDR3, the DNA is TGTGCCAGCTCACCCCGACCCGGACAGGGGCCAGAGACCCAGTACTTC. Translation gives CASSPRPGQGPETQYF.

The gene calls are TRBV27 and TRBJ2-1; perhaps TRBD1 as D (6 bases). Germline lookup yields CDR1 MNHEY and CDR2 SMNVEV (reference sequence). V was pared by 5 bases and J by 0 bases, with 11 bases between. The CDR3 length is 15 residues. CDR3 DNA sequence: TGTGCCAGCAGTCCTGGACAGAGCTCCTACAATGAGCAGTTCTTC. It yields the protein CASSPGQSSYNEQFF.

This clone has only one observation. This sequence joins TRBV10-3 and TRBJ2-3; 10 nucleotides agree with TRBD2. CDR1 and CDR2 (germline): ENHRY, SYGVKD. Germline trimming cut 10 bases from V and 6 bases from J; bases unmatched to any gene: 10. The CDR3 spans 14 residues. CDR3 nucleotide sequence: TGTGCCAACGGGGGTGGACTAGCGGTTGATACGCAGTATTTT. Encoded protein: CANGGGLAVDTQYF.

The chain has TRBV5-8 and TRBJ2-3; possible D gene TRBD1, 6 bases. Trimming took off 0 bases at V and 3 bases at J, with 11 bases between the two ends. Per the germline V gene, CDR1 is SGHTS and CDR2 is YDEGEE. The CDR3 has 15 residues. CDR3 loop: CASSLDRAPTDTQYF. CDR3 coding DNA: TGTGCCAGCAGCTTGGACAGGGCCCCAACAGATACGCAGTATTTT.

The chain couples TRBV4-2 to TRBJ2-7, with D possibly being TRBD2 (6 bases). V was pared by 1 base and J by 3 bases, with 13 bases between. CDR3 length equals 15 residues. Germline-derived CDR1 and CDR2 are LGHNA and YNFKEQ. The CDR3 coding sequence is TGTGCCAGCAGCCAAGGGGCGGGGCCAGACTACGAGCAGTACGTC. This translates into CASSQGAGPDYEQYV.

A single count supports this clone. The chain carries TRBV7-2 and TRBJ2-7, with a possible D match to TRBD1 (6 bases). Between the trimmed V and J ends, which lost 4 bases and 1 base, there was a span of 17 bases. Germline CDR1 SGHTA, CDR2 FQGNSA. CDR3 length: 16 amino acids. The CDR3 here is CASSSRWQGNSYEQYF. CDR3 nucleotides: TGTGCCAGCAGCTCCCGCTGGCAGGGGAATTCCTACGAGCAGTACTTC.

The chain's CDR3 is CATSDLAEEGGTQYF. As DNA, the CDR3 is TGTGCCACCAGTGATTTGGCCGAGGAAGGAGGTACGCAGTATTTT. The chain employs TRBV24-1 and TRBJ2-3, with TRBD2 as a possible D gene (5 bases). The CDR3 extends over 15 amino acids. V lost 0 bases and J 8 bases, leaving 14 bases between the germline ends. Germline V gene sequence: CDR1 KGHDR, CDR2 SFDVKD.

The CDR3: CASSGETGVANVLTF. CDR3 in DNA: TGTGCCAGCAGCGGGGAGACAGGTGTGGCCAACGTCCTGACTTTC. The chain couples TRBV11-2 to TRBJ2-6, with a weak D call TRBD1 (6 bases). The V end lost 5 bases, the J end lost 6 bases, and 14 bases lay between the germline ends. Germline V lookup: CDR1 SGHAT, CDR2 FQNNGV. The CDR3 has 15 residues. Based on the CDR3 plus reference TRBV11-2 and TRBJ2-6, the full variable domain is EAGVAQSPRYKIIEKRQSVAFWCNPISGHATLYWYQQILGQGPKLLIQFQNNGVVDDSQLPKDRFSAERLKGVDSTLKIQPAKLEDSAVYLCASSGETGVANVLTFGAGSRLTVL.

V gene TRBV6-2 or TRBV6-3 combines with J gene TRBJ1-5; no definite D call. The V gene lost 5 bases and the J gene lost 7 bases, with 12 bases spanning the gap. This CDR3 contains 13 residues. Germline CDR1 reads MNHEY; CDR2 reads SVGEGT. The CDR3 region has the DNA TGTGCCAGCAGTGATGCCCTCGGGCAGCCCCAGCATTTT. It encodes CASSDALGQPQHF.

The V call is TRBV25-1, the J call TRBJ2-3; the match to TRBD2 covers 10 bases. V lost 10 bases, J lost 3 bases, and 7 bases stayed unmatched. The length of the CDR3 is 14 residues. CDR1 and CDR2 (germline): MGHDK, SYGVNS. CDR3 sequence: CATSPGLATDTQYF. The CDR3, as DNA: TGTGCCACCTCACCGGGACTAGCGACAGATACGCAGTATTTT.

The CDR3 coding sequence is TGCGCCAGCAGCCAGGACAAAGGGATAGGCTACGAGCAGTACTTC. Translation: CASSQDKGIGYEQYF. The J gene is TRBJ2-7, the V gene TRBV4-3; D may be TRBD1 (5 bases). The V end lost 3 bases, the J end lost 3 bases, and 15 bases lay between the germline ends. CDR3 size: 15 residues. Germline CDR1 and CDR2: LGHNA and YSLEER.

The chain recombines TRBV18 with TRBJ1-2; D call uncertain. V was clipped by 0 bases and J by 2 bases, with 10 bases between them. The CDR3 has 15 amino acids. Germline V gene sequence: CDR1 KGHSH, CDR2 LQKENI. The CDR3 sequence: CASSPPVRGNYGYTF. DNA of the CDR3: TGTGCCAGCTCACCACCGGTCAGAGGCAACTATGGCTACACCTTC.